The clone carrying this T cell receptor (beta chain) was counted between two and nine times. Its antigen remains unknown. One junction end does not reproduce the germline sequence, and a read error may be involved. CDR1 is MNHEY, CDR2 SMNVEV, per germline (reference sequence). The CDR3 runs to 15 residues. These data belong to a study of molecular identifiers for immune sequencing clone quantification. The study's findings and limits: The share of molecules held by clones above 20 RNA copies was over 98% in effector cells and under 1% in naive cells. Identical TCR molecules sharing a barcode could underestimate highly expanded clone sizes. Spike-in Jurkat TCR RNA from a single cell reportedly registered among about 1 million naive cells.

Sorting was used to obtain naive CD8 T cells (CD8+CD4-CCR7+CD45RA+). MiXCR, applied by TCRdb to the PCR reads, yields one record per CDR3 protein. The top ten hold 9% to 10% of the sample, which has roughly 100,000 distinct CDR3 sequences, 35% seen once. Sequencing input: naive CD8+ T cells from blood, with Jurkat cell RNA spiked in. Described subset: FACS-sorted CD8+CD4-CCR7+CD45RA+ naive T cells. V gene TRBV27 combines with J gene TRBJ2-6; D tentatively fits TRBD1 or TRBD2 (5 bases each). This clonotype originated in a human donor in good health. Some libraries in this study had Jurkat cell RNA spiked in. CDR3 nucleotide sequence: TGTGCCAGCAGTCCGGGGACGGCTGGGGCCACCGTCCTGACTTTC. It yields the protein CASSPGTAGATVLTF. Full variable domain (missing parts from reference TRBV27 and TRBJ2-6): EAQVTQNPRYLITVTGKKLTVTCSQNMNHEYMSWYRQDPGLGLRQIYYSMNVEVTDKGDVPEGYKVSRKEKRNFPLILESPSPNQTSLYFCASSPGTAGATVLTFGAGSRLTVL.